One and the same sample provided the 20 T cell receptor beta chains below, sequenced in a study of cytomegalovirus exposure and HLA in healthy donors. Sequencing used immunoSEQ multiplex PCR; TCRdb keeps in-frame clones, though not all of them. There are some 65,000 clones in the sample; 90% to 95% occur only once, and around 4.5% lies in the top ten. Sequences were obtained from PBMCs. The receptor set was obtained from a man between 18 and 29 years old in good health and CMV-seropositive.

This chain joins TRBV29-1 and TRBJ2-2; D ambiguous. There are 14 residues in the CDR3. The V end was cut by 4 bases, the J end by 1 base, with 10 bases between. The germline CDR1 and CDR2 sequences are SQVTM and ANQGSEA. The CDR3 loop reads CSVGGSQNTGELFF. DNA for the CDR3: TGCAGCGTTGGTGGCTCCCAGAACACCGGGGAGCTGTTTTTT.

The chain links TRBV13 to TRBJ2-1; D is unresolved. There are 17 residues in the CDR3. The ends were cut back, 0 bases at V and 0 bases at J, with 12 bases in the middle. The V gene's germline CDR1 is PRHDT and CDR2 FYEKMQ (reference sequence). The CDR3 loop reads CASSLGDFPSSYNEQFF. CDR3 bases: TGTGCCAGCAGCTTAGGAGATTTCCCGAGCTCCTACAATGAGCAGTTCTTC.

The chain uses TRBV7-3 and TRBJ2-2; TRBD1 matches at 8 bases. Germline V gene sequence: CDR1 SGHTA, CDR2 FQGTGA. The CDR3 extends over 16 amino acids. The ends lost 5 bases at V and 1 base at J; junction bases unmatched: 6. CDR3 in amino acids: CASSPNRGMNTGELFF. DNA of the CDR3: TGTGCCAGCAGCCCAAACAGGGGGATGAACACCGGGGAGCTGTTTTTT. The variable domain in full, with the rest retrieved from reference TRBV7-3 and TRBJ2-2, is GAGVSQTPSNKVTEKGKYVELRCDPISGHTALYWYRQSLGQGPEFLIYFQGTGAADDSGLPNDRFFAVRPEGSVSTLKIQRTERGDSAVYLCASSPNRGMNTGELFFGEGSRLTVL.

This chain uses TRBV6-5 with TRBJ2-7; 7 bases map to TRBD1. Germline CDR1 MNHEY, CDR2 SVGAGI. The CDR3 has 12 amino acids. V trimming: 5 bases; J trimming: 3 bases; junction bases outside the gene matches: 1. CDR3 nucleotides: TGTGCCAGCAGTCGGACAGGCTACGAGCAGTACTTC. Encoded protein: CASSRTGYEQYF.

The chain uses TRBV30 and TRBJ2-7; D perhaps matches TRBD1 (6 bases). There are 15 residues in the CDR3. CDR1 GTSNPN and CDR2 SVGIG come from the germline V gene (reference sequence). Trimming shortened V by 3 bases and J by 2 bases, and 17 bases separated the two germline ends. This CDR3 is CAWSESRDMPYEQYF. Here the CDR3 DNA reads TGTGCCTGGAGCGAGTCCCGGGACATGCCCTACGAGCAGTACTTC. The whole variable domain, remainder taken from reference TRBV30 and TRBJ2-7, is SQTIHQWPATLVQPVGSPLSLECTVEGTSNPNLYWYRQAAGRGLQLLFYSVGIGQISSEVPQNLSASRPQDRQFILSSKKLLLSDSGFYLCAWSESRDMPYEQYFGPGTRLTVT.

The chain uses TRBV7-2 and TRBJ2-7; 7 bases are a match to TRBD2. There are 14 residues in the CDR3. The V gene's germline CDR1 is SGHTA and CDR2 FQGNSA. Unmatched junction bases numbered 11, after V lost 5 bases and J lost 7 bases. CDR3 bases: TGTGCCAGCAGCCCCCTGGGGGGGTCCACTGAGCAGTACTTC. Protein sequence: CASSPLGGSTEQYF. Using reference TRBV7-2 and TRBJ2-7 for the parts outside the CDR3, the full variable domain is GAGVSQSPSNKVTEKGKDVELRCDPISGHTALYWYRQSLGQGLEFLIYFQGNSAPDKSGLPSDRFSAERTGGSVSTLTIQRTQQEDSAVYLCASSPLGGSTEQYFGPGTRLTVT.

This rearrangement joins TRBV27 to TRBJ2-1; 12 nucleotides agree with TRBD2. Germline CDR1 is MNHEY and CDR2 is SMNVEV (reference sequence). J gave up 7 bases and V 2 bases, and 9 bases lay outside the gene matches. CDR3 length equals 17 residues. DNA for the CDR3: TGTGCCAGCAGTTTACTGGCTAGCGGGGGGGCCGGAAATGAGCAGTTCTTC. This sequence encodes CASSLLASGGAGNEQFF.

This rearrangement joins TRBV10-3 to TRBJ2-3; D gene unclear. Between the trimmed V and J ends, which lost 4 bases and 1 base, there was a span of 12 bases. The CDR3 contains 15 residues. Germline lookup yields CDR1 ENHRY and CDR2 SYGVKD. CDR3 loop: CAISVMVSGTDTQYF. The CDR3 DNA reads as TGTGCCATCAGTGTGATGGTGAGCGGCACAGATACGCAGTATTTT.

This rearrangement joins TRBV4-1 to TRBJ1-6; the match to TRBD1 covers 10 bases. V shed 5 bases and J 7 bases; nucleotides not matched to a gene: 11. CDR1 is MGHRA and CDR2 is YSYEKL in the germline V gene. This CDR3 is 17 amino acids long. In DNA form, the CDR3 reads TGCGCCAGCAGCTCGCCGGGACAGGGGTTTCCCAATTCACCCCTCCACTTT. Its protein is CASSSPGQGFPNSPLHF.

With respect to this clone: At one boundary the junction diverges from the germline segment, which might be a read error. V usage is TRBV29-1 and J usage is TRBJ1-1; 7 bases line up with TRBD1. There are 13 residues in the CDR3. CDR1 is SQVTM and CDR2 is ANQGSEA in the germline V gene. This CDR3 is CSGRQGLKTEAFF. The CDR3 nucleotides read TGCAGCGGAAGACAGGGCCTGAAAACTGAAGCTTTCTTT.

CDR3 region: CASTLAVQETQYF. Written as DNA, the CDR3 is TGTGCCAGCACCCTGGCGGTTCAAGAGACCCAGTACTTC. The V call is TRBV5-5, the J call TRBJ2-5; D uncertain. The CDR3 length is 13 residues. The germline V and J ends were trimmed by 6 bases and 2 bases, with 11 bases remaining between them. Germline CDR1 and CDR2: SGHKS and YYEKEE (reference sequence).

The CDR3 DNA reads as TGTGCCAGCAGTGGCGGGAGCTCTTACGAGCAGTACTTC. Encoded protein: CASSGGSSYEQYF. The J gene is TRBJ2-7, the V gene TRBV28, with 7 bases aligning to TRBD2. The J segment lost 4 bases and the V segment lost 5 bases, leaving 5 bases of the junction unmatched. In germline, CDR1 is MDHEN, CDR2 SYDVKM. CDR3 size: 13 residues. The full variable domain, completed using reference TRBV28 and TRBJ2-7, is DVKVTQSSRYLVKRTGEKVFLECVQDMDHENMFWYRQDPGLGLRLIYFSYDVKMKEKGDIPEGYSVSREKKERFSLILESASTNQTSMYLCASSGGSSYEQYFGPGTRLTVT.

The rearrangement joins TRBV5-4 to TRBJ1-1, with TRBD1 matching 9 bases. J gave up 3 bases and V 4 bases, and 4 bases lay outside the gene matches. This CDR3 has 14 amino acids. Germline V gene lookup returns CDR1 SGHNT and CDR2 YYREEE (reference sequence). This chain's CDR3 is CASSGRDRDTEAFF. The CDR3, as DNA: TGTGCCAGCAGCGGCCGGGACAGGGACACTGAAGCTTTCTTT.

This sequence joins TRBV28 and TRBJ2-7; no definite D call. Trimming took off 5 bases at V and 4 bases at J, with 12 bases between the two ends. CDR1 is MDHEN, CDR2 SYDVKM, per germline. CDR3 size: 13 residues. CDR3 in amino acids: CASSLRTEYEQYF. DNA of the CDR3: TGTGCCAGCAGTCTGAGAACCGAATACGAGCAGTACTTC.

The chain couples TRBV18 to TRBJ2-6; 8 positions agree with TRBD1. CDR3 length: 17 residues. Per the germline V gene, CDR1 is KGHSH and CDR2 is LQKENI. The J segment lost 1 base and the V segment lost 2 bases, leaving 4 bases of the junction unmatched. CDR3 coding DNA: TGTGCCAGCTCACCAGGCCGGACAGGGTCTGGGGCCAACGTCCTGACTTTC. It codes for CASSPGRTGSGANVLTF. The full variable domain, in which reference TRBV18 and TRBJ2-6 provide the parts outside the CDR3, is NAGVMQNPRHLVRRRGQEARLRCSPMKGHSHVYWYRQLPEEGLKFMVYLQKENIIDESGMPKERFSAEFPKEGPSILRIQQVVRGDSAAYFCASSPGRTGSGANVLTFGAGSRLTVL.

The V call is TRBV28, the J call TRBJ1-6, with 7 bases aligning to TRBD1. Germline CDR1 is MDHEN and CDR2 is SYDVKM. V was pared by 7 bases and J by 9 bases, with 12 bases of the junction left unmatched. The CDR3 totals 15 residues. The CDR3 nucleotides are TGTGCCAGCACAATTCTCCAGGGGGAATCTTCACCCCTCCACTTT. Amino acid sequence: CASTILQGESSPLHF.

This clone was seen only a few times. This chain joins TRBV2 and TRBJ1-6, with D perhaps matching TRBD1 (6 bases). Germline assignment: CDR1 SNHLY and CDR2 FYNNEI. CDR3 length equals 14 residues. The V end was cut by 4 bases, the J end by 7 bases, with 11 bases between. The CDR3 loop is CASSVQGWNSPLHF. The CDR3 DNA is TGTGCCAGCAGTGTACAGGGCTGGAATTCACCCCTCCACTTT.

CDR3 in DNA: TGTGCCAGCAGTGCTCCCAGGGAACCGGGTCCTCATGGCTACACCTTC. It codes for CASSAPREPGPHGYTF. The rearrangement joins TRBV6-1 to TRBJ1-2, with D perhaps matching TRBD1 (5 bases). This CDR3 comprises 16 residues. Germline loops: CDR1 MNHNS, CDR2 SASEGT. Trimming removed 4 bases from V and 6 bases from J, with 21 bases in between.

The V call is TRBV28, the J call TRBJ1-2, with D possibly matching TRBD1 (5 bases). Germline-derived CDR1 and CDR2 are MDHEN and SYDVKM. CDR3 size: 13 residues. V was trimmed by 2 bases and J by 7 bases, leaving 11 bases between them. As DNA, the CDR3 is TGTGCCAGCAGTTTAAGGGGTTCGTCTGGCTACACCTTC. Amino acid sequence: CASSLRGSSGYTF.

The chain uses TRBV7-3 and TRBJ2-1; perhaps TRBD2 as D (5 bases). Per the germline V gene, CDR1 is SGHTA and CDR2 is FQGTGA. The CDR3 sequence is 16 residues long. The V end lost 5 bases, the J end lost 7 bases, and 21 bases lay between the germline ends. CDR3 bases: TGTGCCAGCAGCGAAGTAAGGGTGGATCGGGGTAATGAGCAGTTCTTC. Amino acids: CASSEVRVDRGNEQFF.